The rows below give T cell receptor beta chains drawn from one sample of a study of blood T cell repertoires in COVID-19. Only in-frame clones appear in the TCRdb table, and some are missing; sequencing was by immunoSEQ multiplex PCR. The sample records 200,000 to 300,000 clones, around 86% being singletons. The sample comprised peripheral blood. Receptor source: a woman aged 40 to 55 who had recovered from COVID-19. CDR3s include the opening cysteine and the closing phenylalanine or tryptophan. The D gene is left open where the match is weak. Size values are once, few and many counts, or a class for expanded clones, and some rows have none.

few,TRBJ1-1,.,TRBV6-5,TGTGCCAGCATTAAGGGGACTGAAGCTTTCTTT,CASIKGTEAFF
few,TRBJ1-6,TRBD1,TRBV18,TGTGCCAGCTCACCAGTCCAGGGGGCGCGATCACCCCTCCACTTT,CASSPVQGARSPLHF
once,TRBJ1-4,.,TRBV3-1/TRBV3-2,TGTGCCAGCAGCCAAGAGGCCCCATGGGGAGGAGAAAAACTGTTTTTT,CASSQEAPWGGEKLFF
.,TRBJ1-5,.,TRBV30,TGTGCCTGGAGGAACATAACAGGATTAGGTCCGACCCCCAATCAGCCCCAGCATTTT,CAWRNITGLGPTPNQPQHF
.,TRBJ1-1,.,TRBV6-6,TGTGCCAGCAGTTACTCGACTAACTTTCTCGGTGAAGCTTTCTTT,CASSYSTNFLGEAFF
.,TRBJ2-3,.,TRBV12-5,TGTGCTAGTGGACCCCCTGGGGGGGCCCGGGTGACGCAGTATTTT,CASGPPGGARVTQYF
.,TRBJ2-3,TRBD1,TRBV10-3,TGTGCCATCAGTGACCCGGGACAGGGTCTTGATACGCAGTATTTT,CAISDPGQGLDTQYF
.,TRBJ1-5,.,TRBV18,TGTGCCAGCTCAAACACTCCCGGGGTCAACAATCAGCCCCAGCATTTT,CASSNTPGVNNQPQHF
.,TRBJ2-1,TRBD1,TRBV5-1,TGCGCCAGCAGCCCAGGACAGGGGGCGTTTTATGACAATGAGCAGTTCTTC,CASSPGQGAFYDNEQFF
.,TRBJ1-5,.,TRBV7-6,TGTGCCAGCAGCTTAGGTCCAGGGCTCAATCAGCCCCAGCATTTT,CASSLGPGLNQPQHF
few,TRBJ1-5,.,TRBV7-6,TGTGCCAGCAGTCCCGATCCGGCAGGGCAGCCCCAGCATTTT,CASSPDPAGQPQHF
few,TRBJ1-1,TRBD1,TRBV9,TGTGCCAGCAGCCCTGAGGACAGGGGCACTGAAGCTTTCTTT,CASSPEDRGTEAFF
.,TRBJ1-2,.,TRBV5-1,TGCGCCAGCAGCGGAGGGTTCACCTATGGCTACACCTTC,CASSGGFTYGYTF
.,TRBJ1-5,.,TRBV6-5,TGTGCCAGCAGAGGACATTATAGCAATCAGCCCCAGCATTTT,CASRGHYSNQPQHF
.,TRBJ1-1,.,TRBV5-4,TGTGCCAGCAGCTTGGGCCGGAGAACGGACACTGAAGCTTTCTTT,CASSLGRRTDTEAFF
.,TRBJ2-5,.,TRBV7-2,TGTGCCAGCAGCTTTATGGCGGGGCATAAAGAGACCCAGTACTTC,CASSFMAGHKETQYF
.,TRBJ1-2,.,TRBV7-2,TGTGCCAGCAGCTTAGTGTTAGAAAACTATGGCTACACCTTC,CASSLVLENYGYTF
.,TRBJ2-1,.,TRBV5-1,TGCGCCAGCACTTTTAGCGGATCCTACAATGAGCAGTTCTTC,CASTFSGSYNEQFF
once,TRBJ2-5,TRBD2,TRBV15,TGTGCCACCAGCGGTAACCTAGCGGGGGGGGGTCAAGAGACCCAGTACTTC,CATSGNLAGGGQETQYF
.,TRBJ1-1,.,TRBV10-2,TGCGCCAGCAGTGGGGACGGGGGGGGAACTGAAGCTTTCTTT,CASSGDGGGTEAFF
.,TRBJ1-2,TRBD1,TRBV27,TGTGCCAGCAGTCAATTCAGGGGGCGACCCAACTATGGCTACACCTTC,CASSQFRGRPNYGYTF
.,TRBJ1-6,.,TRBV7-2,TGTGCCAGCAGCTTGGCAGGATCCTATAATTCACCCCTCCACTTT,CASSLAGSYNSPLHF
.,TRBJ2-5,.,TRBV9,TGTGCCAGCAGCGTCTTCGGGACTCAGGAGACCCAGTACTTC,CASSVFGTQETQYF
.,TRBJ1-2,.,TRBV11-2,TGTGCCAGTAGCCCGGGGGTCGGGGCCCGGGACGGCTATGGCTACACCTTC,CASSPGVGARDGYGYTF
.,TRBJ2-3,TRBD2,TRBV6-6,TGTGCCAGCAGTCCCCGGGGCAGCGGGGGAAGCCGACCCTTCACAGATACGCAGTATTTT,CASSPRGSGGSRPFTDTQYF
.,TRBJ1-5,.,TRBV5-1,TGCGCCAGCAGCTTGTCCCCGATGGTGGAGGGTGGTCAGCCCCAGCATTTT,CASSLSPMVEGGQPQHF
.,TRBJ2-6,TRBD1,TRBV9,TGTGCCAGCAGCGGACGGGACAGGGAAAGCTCTGGGGCCAACGTCCTGACTTTC,CASSGRDRESSGANVLTF
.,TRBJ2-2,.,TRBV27,TGTGCCAGCAGTTTTAGCGCCTTTAACACCGGGGAGCTGTTTTTT,CASSFSAFNTGELFF
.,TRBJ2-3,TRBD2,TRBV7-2,TGTGCCAGCAGCTGGGTCCCCCGCGGGGGGGCCACTAGCACAGATACGCAGTATTTT,CASSWVPRGGATSTDTQYF
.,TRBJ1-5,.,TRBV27,TGTGCCAGCAGTTTGTCGTCCCGGGGGGGGCGGCCCCAGCATTTT,CASSLSSRGGRPQHF
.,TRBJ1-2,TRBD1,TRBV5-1,TGCGCCAGCAGCCCCTTTGCGGGACAGGGGTACGGCTACACCTTC,CASSPFAGQGYGYTF
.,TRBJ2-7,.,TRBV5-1,TGCGCCAGCAGCTTTAGGGACAATAACTACGAGCAGTACTTC,CASSFRDNNYEQYF
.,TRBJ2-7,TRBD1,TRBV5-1,TGCGCCAGCAGCTTCCGGCAGGGGGCCTCGGGGTACGAGCAGTACTTC,CASSFRQGASGYEQYF
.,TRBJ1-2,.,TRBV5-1,TGCGCCAGCAGCTTGGAAAGGGGTGTCTATGGCTACACCTTC,CASSLERGVYGYTF
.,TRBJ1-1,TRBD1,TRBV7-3,TGTGCCAGCAGCTCAGGGGGACCTGAAGCTTTCTTT,CASSSGGPEAFF
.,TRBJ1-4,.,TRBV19,TGTGCCAGTAACCGGGAAGCTGGTAATGAAAAACTGTTTTTT,CASNREAGNEKLFF
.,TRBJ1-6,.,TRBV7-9,TGTGCCAGTCAAAGCTTATTTCCGAGCTCCTATAATTCACCCCTCCACTTT,CASQSLFPSSYNSPLHF
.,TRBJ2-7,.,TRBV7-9,TGTGCCAGCAGCTTAGCAGGGGGGGACGAGCAGTACTTC,CASSLAGGDEQYF
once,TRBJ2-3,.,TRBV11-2,TGTGCCAGCAGCTTTTCCCGGGGGACGGATACGCAGTATTTT,CASSFSRGTDTQYF
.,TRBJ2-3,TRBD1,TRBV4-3,TGCGCCAGCAGCCACGGACAGGGGAACACAGATACGCAGTATTTT,CASSHGQGNTDTQYF
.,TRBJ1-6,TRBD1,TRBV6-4,TGTGCCAGCAGCGCAGGGGGAGGACCCCTCCACTTT,CASSAGGGPLHF
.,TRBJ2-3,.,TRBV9,TGTGCCAGCAGCGTACGGAGGGATCCTAGCACAGATACGCAGTATTTT,CASSVRRDPSTDTQYF
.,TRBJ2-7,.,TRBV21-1,TGTGCCAGCAACACGGACAGCTCCTACGAGCAGTACTTC,CASNTDSSYEQYF
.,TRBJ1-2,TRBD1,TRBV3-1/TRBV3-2,TGTGCCAGCAGCCAAAGGGGGACAGTGGAGTATGGCTACACCTTC,CASSQRGTVEYGYTF
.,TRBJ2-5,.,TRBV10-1,TGCGCCGACATTCAGGGTTGGGAGACCCAGTACTTC,CADIQGWETQYF
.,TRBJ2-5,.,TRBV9,TGTGCCAGCAGCTCTGGGGCAGACCAAGAGACCCAGTACTTC,CASSSGADQETQYF
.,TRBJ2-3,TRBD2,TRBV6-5,TGTGCCAGCAGTTACTCGGGACTAGCGTCAGATACGCAGTATTTT,CASSYSGLASDTQYF
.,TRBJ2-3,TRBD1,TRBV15,TGTGCCACCAGCAGAGATTGGACAGGGGTTGTCACAGATACGCAGTATTTT,CATSRDWTGVVTDTQYF
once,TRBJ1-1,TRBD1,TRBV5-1,TGCGCCAGCAGCTTGGGCCAGGGGGGCACTGAAGCTTTCTTT,CASSLGQGGTEAFF
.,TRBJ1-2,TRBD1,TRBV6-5,TGTGCCAGCAGTAGACAGGGCTATGAGGGCTACACCTTC,CASSRQGYEGYTF
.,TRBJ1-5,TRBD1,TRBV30,TGTGCCGGGAGACAGGGGCCCGCTCAGCCCCAGCATTTT,CAGRQGPAQPQHF
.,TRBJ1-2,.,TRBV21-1,TGTGCCAGCAGCAAAGATGGACGGTTGAGGCGACCTAGCCTTGGGTATGGCTACACCTTC,CASSKDGRLRRPSLGYGYTF
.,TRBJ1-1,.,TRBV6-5,TGTGCCAGCAGTTACTCGACAGGTTCCCTGGCTTTCTTT,CASSYSTGSLAFF
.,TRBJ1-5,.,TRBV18,TGTGCCAGCTCATTCGGACGGAGCGGGACTCAGCCCCAGCATTTT,CASSFGRSGTQPQHF
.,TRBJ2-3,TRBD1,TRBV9,TGTGCCAGCAGTAAAGCCAGGGGGTCCTTCACAGATACGCAGTATTTT,CASSKARGSFTDTQYF
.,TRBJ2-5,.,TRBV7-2,TGTGCCAGCAGCCTGCAGGCCACCCCAGGGACCCAGTACTTC,CASSLQATPGTQYF
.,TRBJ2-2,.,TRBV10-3,TGTGCCATCAGTGAAGCTCCCGGGGAGCTGTTTTTT,CAISEAPGELFF
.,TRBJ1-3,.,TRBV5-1,TGCGCCAGCAGCTTGGGGCCGGGAGGAAACACCATATATTTT,CASSLGPGGNTIYF
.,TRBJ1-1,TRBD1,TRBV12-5,TGTGCTAGTGGTCAAGACAGGGGGAACACTGAAGCTTTCTTT,CASGQDRGNTEAFF